This T cell receptor (beta chain) was profiled in a study of T-cell reconstitution after alpha-beta-depleted transplantation in children. The length of the CDR3 is 14 residues. The germline CDR1 and CDR2 sequences are SGHDT and YYEEEE. V shed 4 bases, J shed 5 bases, and the junction held 5 bases outside the gene matches. The authors prepared the TCRbeta library with unique molecular identifiers. TCRdb re-derived calls from the PCR reads in MiXCR, one entry per CDR3 protein. The sample shows 600,000 to 700,000 distinct CDR3 sequences, approximately 15% of them seen only once. This clonotype has at least ten counts.

This sequence joins TRBV5-6 and TRBJ2-5; 10 bases agree with TRBD2. This TCR derives from a human donor who donated a stem cell graft to a child with acute myeloid leukemia. The material was PBMCs from the stem cell graft donor, obtained from the stem cell graft. CDR3 protein: CASSPSGLAETQYF. The DNA for the CDR3 is TGTGCCAGCAGCCCCTCGGGACTAGCGGAGACCCAGTACTTC.